The entry below describes one T cell receptor (beta chain). This entry comes from a study of blood T cell repertoires in COVID-19. The CDR3 totals 14 residues. Germline loops: CDR1 GTSNPN, CDR2 SVGIG (reference sequence). Trimming took 2 bases from V and 0 from J, leaving 8 bases between them. As handled by the study authors: Estimation of nucleated cell counts was performed using reference gene primer amplification. Sequencing used immunoSEQ multiplex PCR; TCRdb keeps in-frame clones, though not all of them. V, J and clone size derive from that table, while D and trimming were established from the DNA sequence. The sample shows fewer than 450,000 clones, roughly 88% of them seen only once. Participants' own reports of clinical history determined their cohort assignment.

Sequencing used PBMCs or T cells enriched from blood (not recorded which). The clonotype comes from a woman aged 40 to 50 with acute COVID-19. The chain uses TRBV30 and TRBJ1-5; no definite D call. As DNA, the CDR3 is TGTGCCTGGAGTCCCCTCTCTAGCAATCAGCCCCAGCATTTT. It is translated as CAWSPLSSNQPQHF.